This T cell receptor (beta chain) emerged from a study of T cells in Graves' hyperthyroidism and ophthalmopathy. Deletions cut 7 bases from V and 2 bases from J, with 11 bases between. In germline, CDR1 is SQVTM, CDR2 ANQGSEA. This CDR3 is built from 12 residues. Regarding this clonotype: What it recognizes is unknown.

What was amplified from RNA transcripts were TCR beta CDR3 regions. The HTBI primer set was used in a first-round RT-PCR of the TCR CDR3. TCRdb independently ran MiXCR on the multiplex PCR reads; one entry per CDR3 protein. The sample carries about 400,000 distinct CDR3 sequences, approximately 14% recorded once. Each person with ophthalmopathy scored at least 3 on the Clinical Activity Score, reached NOSPECS grade 4 or higher, and had been ill under 3 months. Exclusion of a patient resulted from uncontrolled infection, other autoimmune disease, pregnancy or lactation. Whole-study results and caveats: Through a model of 13 V-J features, ophthalmopathy was separated from stable hyperthyroidism. Most thyroid clonotypes that were expanded above 0.001 also turned up in blood.

The rearrangement uses TRBV29-1 and TRBJ2-5; maybe TRBD2 (6 bases). The origin of this receptor is a woman aged 55-70 years with Graves' ophthalmopathy. Sample: blood. CDR3 in DNA: TGCAGCGGGGGGGTAGGTCAAGAGACCCAGTACTTC. This sequence encodes CSGGVGQETQYF.